This passage covers 8 T cell receptor beta chains from one sample sequenced in a study of T cells in Graves' hyperthyroidism and ophthalmopathy. RNA transcripts provided the source from which TCR beta CDR3 regions were amplified. Using the HTBI primer set, a first-round RT-PCR was run on the TCR CDR3. TCRdb re-analysed the multiplex PCR reads in MiXCR, keeping a single row per CDR3 protein. The table records roughly 300,000 distinct CDR3 sequences, about 25% of them present only once. Sequencing input: blood. The origin of the receptors is a man aged 40-50 years with Graves' hyperthyroidism that later progressed to Graves' ophthalmopathy.

This clonotype came up many times. The chain links TRBV20-1 to TRBJ1-6; D remains unclear. This CDR3 has 16 amino acids. Germline values: CDR1 DFQATT, CDR2 SNEGSKA (reference sequence). With 2 bases removed from V and 5 bases from J, the gap between germline ends came to 16 bases. CDR3 loop: CSARTQTQVDNSPLHF. The CDR3 DNA is TGCAGTGCTAGAACCCAGACGCAAGTAGATAATTCACCCCTCCACTTT.

This clonotype was counted at least ten times. The genes are TRBV20-1 and TRBJ1-3, with unresolved D. The CDR3 is made up of 14 amino acids. From germline, CDR1 is DFQATT and CDR2 SNEGSKA (reference sequence). V was clipped by 3 bases and J by 4 bases, with 13 bases between them. Here the CDR3 reads CSASRLMGGNTIYF. The CDR3 DNA reads as TGCAGTGCTAGCAGGCTCATGGGGGGAAACACCATATATTTT.

This chain uses TRBV12-3 or TRBV12-4 with TRBJ1-5, with D unresolved. This CDR3 has 13 residues. Trimming left V 3 bases short and J 9 bases short, with 12 bases between. The CDR3 protein is CASSFQDARPQHF. As DNA, the CDR3 is TGTGCCAGCAGTTTCCAGGATGCCAGGCCCCAGCATTTT.

This clonotype was seen at least ten times. The J gene is TRBJ2-4, the V gene TRBV12-3 or TRBV12-4, with D perhaps TRBD1 or TRBD2 (5 bases each). The V end lost 3 bases, the J end lost 3 bases, and 9 bases lay between the germline ends. CDR3 length equals 14 residues. CDR3 coding DNA: TGTGCCAGCAGTTTCTGGGGGAGCAAAAACATTCAGTACTTC. Translation gives CASSFWGSKNIQYF.

The chain recombines TRBV6-1 with TRBJ2-7; TRBD2 aligns across 10 bases. Trimming removed 6 bases from V and 5 bases from J; junction bases left unmatched: 4. CDR1 is MNHNS, CDR2 SASEGT, per germline. CDR3 size: 13 residues. The CDR3 DNA is TGTGCCAGCAGAGCGGGAGGGTCCCACGAGCAGTACTTC. Protein product: CASRAGGSHEQYF.

This clonotype was observed many times. The chain combines TRBV20-1 with TRBJ1-2; the D gene is possibly TRBD1 (5 bases). From germline, CDR1 is DFQATT and CDR2 SNEGSKA (reference sequence). Trimming pared 2 bases from V and 5 bases from J, leaving 9 bases between. The CDR3 length is 12 residues. The CDR3 DNA reads as TGCAGTGCTAGAATAGGGGTTTATGGCTACACCTTC. It specifies CSARIGVYGYTF.

This clonotype was seen many times. The chain has TRBV19 and TRBJ2-4; 12 bases agree with TRBD2. Unmatched junction bases numbered 4, after V lost 4 bases and J lost 3 bases. Germline lookup yields CDR1 LNHDA and CDR2 SQIVND (reference sequence). There are 16 residues in the CDR3. Here the CDR3 DNA reads TGTGCCAGTAGTAGGACTAGCGGGACGATCAAAAACATTCAGTACTTC. Protein: CASSRTSGTIKNIQYF.

The gene calls are TRBV30 and TRBJ1-1; no firm D call. The CDR3 loop spans 15 amino acids. Between the trimmed V and J ends, which lost 0 bases and 1 base, there was a span of 12 bases. CDR1 and CDR2 (germline): GTSNPN, SVGIG (reference sequence). The CDR3: CAWSVGGEGNTEAFF. The CDR3 region has the DNA TGTGCCTGGAGTGTAGGTGGAGAGGGGAACACTGAAGCTTTCTTT.